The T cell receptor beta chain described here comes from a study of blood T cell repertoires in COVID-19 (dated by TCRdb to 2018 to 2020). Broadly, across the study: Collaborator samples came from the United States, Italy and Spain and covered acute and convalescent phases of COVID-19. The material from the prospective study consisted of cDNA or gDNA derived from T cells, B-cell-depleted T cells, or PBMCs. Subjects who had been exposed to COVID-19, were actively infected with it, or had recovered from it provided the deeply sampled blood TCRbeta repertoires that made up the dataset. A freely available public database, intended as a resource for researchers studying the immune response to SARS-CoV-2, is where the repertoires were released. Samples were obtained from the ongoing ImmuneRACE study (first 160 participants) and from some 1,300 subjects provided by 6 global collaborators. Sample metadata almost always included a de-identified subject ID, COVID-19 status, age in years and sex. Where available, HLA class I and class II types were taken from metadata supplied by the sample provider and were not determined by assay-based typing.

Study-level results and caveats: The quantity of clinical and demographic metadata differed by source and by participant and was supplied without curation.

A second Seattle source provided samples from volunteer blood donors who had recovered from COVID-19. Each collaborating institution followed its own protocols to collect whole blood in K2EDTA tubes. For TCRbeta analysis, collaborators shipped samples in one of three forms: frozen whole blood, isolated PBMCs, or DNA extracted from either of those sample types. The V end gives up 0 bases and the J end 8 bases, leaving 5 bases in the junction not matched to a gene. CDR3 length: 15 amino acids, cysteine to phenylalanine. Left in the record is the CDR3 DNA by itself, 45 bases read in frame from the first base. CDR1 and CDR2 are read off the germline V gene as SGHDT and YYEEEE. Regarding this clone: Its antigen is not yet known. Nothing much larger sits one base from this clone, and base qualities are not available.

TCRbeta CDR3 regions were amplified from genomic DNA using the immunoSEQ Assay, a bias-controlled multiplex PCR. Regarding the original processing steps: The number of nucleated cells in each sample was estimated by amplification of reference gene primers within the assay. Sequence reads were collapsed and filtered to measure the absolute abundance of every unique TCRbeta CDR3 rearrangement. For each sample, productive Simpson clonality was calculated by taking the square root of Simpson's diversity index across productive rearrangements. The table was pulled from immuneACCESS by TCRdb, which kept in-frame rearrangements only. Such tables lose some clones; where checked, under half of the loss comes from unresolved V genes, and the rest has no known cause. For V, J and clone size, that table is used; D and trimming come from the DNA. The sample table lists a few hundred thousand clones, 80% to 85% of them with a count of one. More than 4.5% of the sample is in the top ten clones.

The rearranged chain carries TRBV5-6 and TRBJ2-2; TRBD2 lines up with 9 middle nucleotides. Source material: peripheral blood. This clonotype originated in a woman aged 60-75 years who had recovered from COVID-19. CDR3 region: CASSLVLAGQGELFF. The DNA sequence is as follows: TGTGCCAGCAGCTTGGTGCTAGCGGGGCAAGGGGAGCTGTTTTTT. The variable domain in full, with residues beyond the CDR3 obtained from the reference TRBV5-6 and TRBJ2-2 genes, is DAGVTQSPTHLIKTRGQQVTLRCSPKSGHDTVSWYQQALGQGPQFIFQYYEEEERQRGNFPDRFSGHQFPNYSSELNVNALLLGDSALYLCASSLVLAGQGELFFGEGSRLTVL.